These 28 T cell receptor beta chains were sequenced from one sample in a study of PD-1 blockade in classical Hodgkin lymphoma. Each patient relapsed following autologous stem cell transplantation, and prior brentuximab vedotin exposure differed. TCRdb keeps only in-frame clones here, not all; method: immunoSEQ multiplex PCR. The sample records 35,000 or so clones, 76% being singletons. This material consisted of peripheral blood mononuclear cells (PBMCs), taken before the second cycle of nivolumab. These receptors were taken from a human donor with classical Hodgkin lymphoma.

The chain joins TRBV27 to TRBJ1-6; 7 positions match TRBD1. Germline V gene sequence: CDR1 MNHEY, CDR2 SMNVEV (reference sequence). The CDR3 is 16 residues long. The ends lost 5 bases at V and 4 bases at J; junction bases unmatched: 8. CDR3 in DNA: TGTGCCAGCAGTACGTTTCCGGGACAGTATAATTCACCCCTCCACTTT. Translating gives CASSTFPGQYNSPLHF.

This rearrangement joins TRBV2 to TRBJ2-5, with 10 bases that match TRBD2. The CDR3 spans 15 residues. CDR1 is SNHLY, CDR2 FYNNEI, per germline. With V trimmed by 4 bases and J by 3 bases, 5 bases remained unmatched. The CDR3, as DNA: TGTGCCAGCAGTGCGGAGCGGGGGGGAGAAGAGACCCAGTACTTC. It is translated as CASSAERGGEETQYF.

This chain connects TRBV7-8 to TRBJ1-4; no reliable D call. CDR1 SGHVS and CDR2 FQNEAQ come from the germline V gene. V lost 1 base and J 7 bases, leaving 10 bases between the germline ends. The length of the CDR3 is 14 residues. The CDR3 DNA reads as TGTGCCAGCAGCTTAGAAGGTCATGGTGAAAAACTGTTTTTT. Its translation is CASSLEGHGEKLFF.

The chain employs TRBV6-5 and TRBJ2-5; the D gene is possibly TRBD1 (5 bases). V gave up 2 bases and J gave up 4 bases, with 14 bases separating them. The CDR3 covers 15 residues. Germline V lookup: CDR1 MNHEY, CDR2 SVGAGI. The CDR3 is CASSYLAGSGETQYF. As DNA, the CDR3 is TGTGCCAGCAGTTACCTTGCAGGGTCGGGAGAGACCCAGTACTTC.

The chain uses TRBV2 and TRBJ2-5; possible D gene TRBD1, 5 bases. Germline CDR1 and CDR2: SNHLY and FYNNEI. V was shortened by 8 bases and J by 5 bases, with 12 bases between the two germline ends. The CDR3 sequence is 12 residues long. CDR3 DNA sequence: TGTGCCAGCGGCAGGGTATCGGAGACCCAGTACTTC. Translated: CASGRVSETQYF.

The chain is built from TRBV12-5 and TRBJ1-1; possibly TRBD1 for D (6 bases). CDR1 and CDR2 (germline): LGHNT, FRNRAP. The CDR3 loop spans 14 amino acids. Trimming removed 2 bases at V and 4 bases at J, with 11 bases between. The CDR3 nucleotides read TGTGCTAGTGGTTTGATCCGGGGGCTCACTGAAGCTTTCTTT. Its protein is CASGLIRGLTEAFF.

V usage is TRBV27 and J usage is TRBJ2-2; D ambiguous. This CDR3 region has 13 residues. V lost 3 bases and J lost 7, with 9 bases in between. Germline assignment: CDR1 MNHEY and CDR2 SMNVEV (reference sequence). The CDR3 DNA follows: TGTGCCAGCAGTTTCCCTTTGGTCGGGGAGCTGTTTTTT. Translated: CASSFPLVGELFF.

The rearrangement joins TRBV9 to TRBJ2-7, with a possible D match to TRBD2 (7 bases). The germline CDR1 and CDR2 sequences are SGDLS and YYNGEE. The CDR3 is 14 amino acids. Trimming stripped 4 bases from V and 6 bases from J, with 17 bases between. The CDR3 loop reads CASSPPGGYPEQYF. In DNA, the CDR3 is TGTGCCAGCAGCCCTCCGGGGGGCTATCCCGAGCAGTACTTC.

V usage is TRBV7-2 and J usage is TRBJ2-7; no clear D gene. Trimming took off 5 bases at V and 3 bases at J, with 5 bases between the two ends. This CDR3 has 11 residues. Per the germline V gene, CDR1 is SGHTA and CDR2 is FQGNSA. The CDR3 protein is CASSPYYEQYF. The CDR3 nucleotides read TGTGCCAGCAGCCCCTACTACGAGCAGTACTTC.

The gene calls are TRBV7-2 and TRBJ1-3, with D hard to call. The germline CDR1 and CDR2 sequences are SGHTA and FQGNSA. The V gene lost 5 bases and the J gene lost 2 bases, with 10 bases spanning the gap. CDR3 length: 14 amino acids. Here the CDR3 reads CASSPLGTGNTIYF. The CDR3 bases are TGTGCCAGCAGCCCACTTGGCACTGGAAACACCATATATTTT.

The chain employs TRBV7-2 and TRBJ2-1; 8 positions agree with TRBD1. The CDR3 covers 13 residues. Germline CDR1 reads SGHTA; CDR2 reads FQGNSA. With V trimmed by 5 bases and J by 10 bases, 7 bases remained unmatched. In DNA form, the CDR3 reads TGTGCCAGCAGCCCGGGACAGGAATTAGAGCAGTTCTTC. Translating gives CASSPGQELEQFF.

The chain recombines TRBV7-2 with TRBJ1-1; possible D gene TRBD1, 5 bases. This CDR3 has 19 residues. V was pared by 4 bases and J by 1 base, with 25 bases between. In germline, CDR1 is SGHTA, CDR2 FQGNSA. DNA of the CDR3: TGTGCCAGCAGCTCCCCCCCCGAACAGGCAATGGGCCGGAACACTGAAGCTTTCTTT. This encodes CASSSPPEQAMGRNTEAFF.

The rearrangement links TRBV5-1 to TRBJ2-5, with 11 positions matching TRBD1. J lost 5 bases, V lost 2 bases, and 5 bases had no gene match. Germline values: CDR1 SGHRS, CDR2 YFSETQ. CDR3 length: 15 amino acids. This chain's CDR3 is CASSLGQGARETQYF. The CDR3 region has the DNA TGCGCCAGCAGCTTAGGACAGGGGGCAAGGGAGACCCAGTACTTC. The full variable domain, its missing parts supplied by reference TRBV5-1 and TRBJ2-5, is KAGVTQTPRYLIKTRGQQVTLSCSPISGHRSVSWYQQTPGQGLQFLFEYFSETQRNKGNFPGRFSGRQFSNSRSEMNVSTLELGDSALYLCASSLGQGARETQYFGPGTRLLVL.

The chain is built from TRBV6-6 and TRBJ1-2; no clear D gene. The CDR3 contains 13 residues. From germline, CDR1 is MNHNY and CDR2 SVGAGI (reference sequence). Trimming took off 4 bases at V and 8 bases at J, with 14 bases between the two ends. The CDR3 bases are TGTGCCAGCAGTTTTAGGGATTGGGCCGGCTACACCTTC. This gives the protein CASSFRDWAGYTF.

The gene calls are TRBV28 and TRBJ1-4, with TRBD1 matching 8 bases. Per germline, CDR1 MDHEN and CDR2 SYDVKM. The CDR3 is 15 amino acids. Unmatched junction bases numbered 8, after V lost 6 bases and J lost 5 bases. The chain's CDR3 is CASSSTGGANEKLFF. As DNA, the CDR3 is TGTGCCAGCAGCTCCACAGGGGGGGCAAATGAAAAACTGTTTTTT.

The chain has TRBV27 and TRBJ2-7, with unresolved D. Trimming left V 3 bases short and J 3 bases short, with 15 bases between. CDR1 MNHEY and CDR2 SMNVEV come from the germline V gene (reference sequence). The CDR3 has 15 amino acids. This CDR3 reads CASSLVASPNYEQYF. CDR3 in DNA: TGTGCCAGCAGTTTGGTGGCCAGTCCGAACTACGAGCAGTACTTC.

The V call is TRBV7-9, the J call TRBJ2-7, with 7 bases matching TRBD1. J lost 2 bases, V lost 5 bases, and 3 bases had no gene match. CDR1 and CDR2 from the germline V gene are SEHNR and FQNEAQ (reference sequence). CDR3 length: 13 residues. CDR3: CASSLGTAYEQYF. In nucleotides, the CDR3 is TGTGCCAGCAGCCTCGGGACAGCCTACGAGCAGTACTTC.

This sequence joins TRBV4-2 and TRBJ2-1; 10 bases match TRBD2. J lost 3 bases, V lost 1 base, and 6 bases had no gene match. The germline CDR1 and CDR2 sequences are LGHNA and YNFKEQ. The CDR3 has 17 residues. For the CDR3, the DNA is TGTGCCAGCAGCCAAGGGACTAGCGGACGGGGCTACAATGAGCAGTTCTTC. It specifies CASSQGTSGRGYNEQFF.

The genes are TRBV5-5 and TRBJ1-2, with TRBD1 matching over 9 bases. There are 16 residues in the CDR3. V lost 0 bases to trimming and J lost 4 bases; unmatched junction nucleotides: 7. Germline V gene lookup returns CDR1 SGHKS and CDR2 YYEKEE (reference sequence). CDR3 bases: TGTGCCAGCAGCTTGGGTTCAGGACAGGGGAGCTATGGCTACACCTTC. The encoded protein is CASSLGSGQGSYGYTF. The entire variable domain, with the rest obtained from reference TRBV5-5 and TRBJ1-2, is as follows: DAGVTQSPTHLIKTRGQQVTLRCSPISGHKSVSWYQQVLGQGPQFIFQYYEKEERGRGNFPDRFSARQFPNYSSELNVNALLLGDSALYLCASSLGSGQGSYGYTFGSGTRLTVV.

CDR3: CASSPRGGTETQYF. DNA of the CDR3: TGTGCCAGTAGTCCCCGAGGGGGAACAGAGACCCAGTACTTC. This sequence joins TRBV19 and TRBJ2-5, with TRBD1 as a possible D gene (6 bases). CDR1 and CDR2 (germline): LNHDA, SQIVND (reference sequence). This CDR3 is 14 amino acids long. Trimming pared 5 bases from V and 4 bases from J, leaving 14 bases between.

The chain carries TRBV4-1 and TRBJ1-1; 7 bases align to TRBD1. The V gene's germline CDR1 is MGHRA and CDR2 YSYEKL. The J segment lost 1 base and the V segment lost 3 bases, leaving 2 bases of the junction unmatched. The length of the CDR3 is 14 residues. The CDR3 DNA reads as TGCGCCAGCAGCCACCGACAGGGGAACACTGAAGCTTTCTTT. Translating gives CASSHRQGNTEAFF.

This chain joins TRBV7-8 and TRBJ2-5; no reliable D call. CDR1 and CDR2 from the germline V gene are SGHVS and FQNEAQ. The CDR3 length is 13 residues. Deletions cut 1 base from V and 5 bases from J, with 8 bases between. DNA for the CDR3: TGTGCCAGCAGCTTAGGATCGGCGGAGACCCAGTACTTC. It codes for CASSLGSAETQYF.

This sequence joins TRBV6-4 and TRBJ2-2; TRBD1 matches at 7 bases. V gave up 4 bases and J gave up 3 bases; unmatched junction bases: 5. The CDR3 totals 15 residues. Germline CDR1 is MRHNA and CDR2 is SNTAGT. DNA of the CDR3: TGTGCCAGCAGTGGGACAGGAGCCTACACCGGGGAGCTGTTTTTT. It yields the protein CASSGTGAYTGELFF.

The chain uses TRBV7-2 and TRBJ2-1; D may be TRBD1 (5 bases). V was clipped by 0 bases and J by 5 bases, with 11 bases between them. CDR3 length equals 15 residues. In germline, CDR1 is SGHTA, CDR2 FQGNSA. The CDR3 loop is CASSLAPQVNNEQFF. CDR3 bases: TGTGCCAGCAGCTTAGCCCCACAGGTAAACAATGAGCAGTTCTTC.

The V call is TRBV7-2, the J call TRBJ2-1; tentatively, D is TRBD2 (6 bases). With 2 bases removed from V and 1 base from J, the gap between germline ends came to 6 bases. CDR3 size: 14 residues. The germline V gene has CDR1 SGHTA and CDR2 FQGNSA. The DNA of the CDR3 is TGTGCCAGCAGCTTACGGGGGTCCTACAATGAGCAGTTCTTC. Amino acid sequence: CASSLRGSYNEQFF. The whole variable domain, filled in from reference TRBV7-2 and TRBJ2-1, reads GAGVSQSPSNKVTEKGKDVELRCDPISGHTALYWYRQSLGQGLEFLIYFQGNSAPDKSGLPSDRFSAERTGGSVSTLTIQRTQQEDSAVYLCASSLRGSYNEQFFGPGTRLTVL.

The rearrangement links TRBV10-3 to TRBJ1-4; D not resolved. The germline V and J ends were trimmed by 3 bases and 6 bases, with 11 bases remaining between them. CDR3 length: 14 amino acids. The germline gives CDR1 ENHRY, CDR2 SYGVKD. This CDR3 reads CAISDGGVDEKLFF. The CDR3 coding sequence is TGTGCCATCAGTGACGGTGGGGTGGATGAAAAACTGTTTTTT.

On this clone: Other DNA variants within this sample encode the same CDR3. CDR3 sequence reads: CASSLVQGDTGELFF. CDR3 sequence (DNA): TGTGCCAGCAGCTTGGTCCAGGGTGACACCGGGGAGCTGTTTTTT. The J gene is TRBJ2-2, the V gene TRBV5-6; D may be TRBD1 (5 bases). From germline, CDR1 is SGHDT and CDR2 YYEEEE. The CDR3 sequence is 15 residues long. Trimming took 0 bases from V and 3 from J, leaving 9 bases between them.

V and J are TRBV5-8 and TRBJ1-1; no clear D. Germline V lookup: CDR1 SGHTS, CDR2 YDEGEE. The CDR3 has 17 amino acids. The V and J ends lost 5 bases and 1 base respectively, with 21 bases between them. The CDR3 DNA reads as TGTGCCAGCAGAGGACTATCGACGAGCCAATCGAACACTGAAGCTTTCTTT. Its translation: CASRGLSTSQSNTEAFF. Supplemented by reference TRBV5-8 and TRBJ1-1, the full variable domain reads EAGVTQSPTHLIKTRGQQATLRCSPISGHTSVYWYQQALGLGLQFLLWYDEGEERNRGNFPPRFSGRQFPNYSSELNVNALELEDSALYLCASRGLSTSQSNTEAFFGQGTRLTVV.